This entry concerns a single T cell receptor (beta chain). No antigen is known for it. The TCR beta cDNA libraries contained unique molecular identifiers. TCRdb fed the PCR reads into MiXCR, producing one record per CDR3 protein. Found here are around 400,000 distinct CDR3 sequences, 30% to 40% of them singletons; the top ten hold 6.5% to 8%. This sample stems from a study of post-analysis software for immune sequencing data. Study-level points and caveats: In patients, TRBV5-6, TRBV5-1 and TRBV20-1 belonged to roughly five TRBV segments found more frequently than in controls.

Germline CDR1 is DFQATT and CDR2 is SNEGSKA (reference sequence). Trimming removed 1 base from V and 0 bases from J, with 12 bases in between. The CDR3 runs 15 residues. The sequence was collected from a girl aged 2-15 years with multiple sclerosis. The V gene is TRBV20-1, the J gene TRBJ1-2; D unclear. Sequencing used blood. CDR3 nucleotide sequence: TGCAGTGCTAGAGCAAGGGCAATAGCTAACTATGGCTACACCTTC. Translation gives CSARARAIANYGYTF.